One and the same sample provided the 27 T cell receptor beta chains below, sequenced in a study of T cell changes during pregnancy in multiple sclerosis (dated by TCRdb to between 2019 and 2020). The library was prepared using the immunoSEQ multiplex PCR assay. This is the immuneACCESS table as TCRdb keeps it, with only in-frame sequences that have V and J called. A part of the clones is gone; compared with another copy, unresolved V genes explain less than half, and the rest is unexplained. In this sample the table shows over 90,000 clones, around 93% of which occur a single time. The ten largest clones capture 0.95% of the sample. The sample was peripheral blood, taken before pregnancy. These receptors were taken from a female donor with multiple sclerosis, enrolled in a pregnancy study.

The chain links TRBV21-1 to TRBJ2-7; TRBD1 was called by the table and not checked on the DNA. TRBV21-1 is an annotated pseudogene. This CDR3 has 13 amino acids. CDR3: CASISQGMNEQYF. CDR3 DNA: TGTGCCAGCATCAGCCAGGGGATGAACGAGCAGTACTTC.

The chain employs TRBV10-1 and TRBJ1-3; D perhaps matches TRBD1 (5 bases). V lost 5 bases and J lost 10, with 21 bases in between. CDR1 is WNHNN and CDR2 is SYGVQD in the germline V gene (reference sequence). This CDR3 has 15 amino acids. DNA for the CDR3: TGCGCCAGCAGTTCCCTAAGACAGCCCGCAGGGACCATATATTTT. Its translation is CASSSLRQPAGTIYF.

CDR3 in amino acids: CASSLGHLGAGGGETQYF. CDR3 DNA sequence: TGCGCCAGCAGCTTGGGGCACCTCGGAGCGGGAGGCGGGGAGACCCAGTACTTC. The chain recombines TRBV5-1 with TRBJ2-5; 9 nucleotides line up with TRBD2. The CDR3 consists of 18 residues. J gave up 5 bases and V 0 bases, and 14 bases lay outside the gene matches. Germline CDR1 reads SGHRS; CDR2 reads YFSETQ.

The chain links TRBV5-1 to TRBJ1-4; 8 bases are a match to TRBD1. The J segment lost 6 bases and the V segment lost 0 bases, leaving 4 bases of the junction unmatched. The CDR3 contains 15 residues. Looked up from germline, CDR1 is SGHRS and CDR2 is YFSETQ. This chain's CDR3 is CASSLEAGGYEKLFF. The CDR3 region has the DNA TGCGCCAGCAGCTTGGAGGCAGGGGGCTATGAAAAACTGTTTTTT.

The chain uses TRBV25-1 and TRBJ1-2; TRBD1 might be the D (6 bases). Germline CDR1 and CDR2: MGHDK and SYGVNS. The CDR3 has 13 amino acids. Trimming left V 2 bases short and J 6 bases short, with 10 bases between. CDR3 loop: CASSEGTTHGYTF. CDR3 in DNA: TGTGCCAGCAGTGAAGGGACAACCCATGGCTACACCTTC.

The rearrangement uses TRBV7-6 and TRBJ2-2; tentative D call: TRBD1 (7 bases). Germline CDR1 is SGHVS and CDR2 is FNYEAQ. The CDR3 covers 17 residues. Trimming left V 1 base short and J 0 bases short, with 12 bases between. CDR3 in DNA: TGTGCCAGCAGCTTAGATGGCAGGGGGGCGAACACCGGGGAGCTGTTTTTT. Protein product: CASSLDGRGANTGELFF.

This chain links TRBV7-9 with TRBJ1-3; 7 bases line up with TRBD1. The CDR3 is 16 residues long. In germline, CDR1 is SEHNR, CDR2 FQNEAQ (reference sequence). V was pared by 7 bases and J by 0 bases, with 9 bases of the junction left unmatched. CDR3 protein: CASKLQGSASGNTIYF. CDR3 nucleotides: TGTGCCAGCAAACTACAGGGGTCAGCCTCTGGAAACACCATATATTTT.

This clone has just a few counts. The chain recombines TRBV5-1 with TRBJ1-1; 8 bases are shared with TRBD1. This CDR3 region has 15 residues. CDR1 is SGHRS, CDR2 YFSETQ, per germline. V trimming: 3 bases; J trimming: 1 base; junction bases outside the gene matches: 5. The CDR3 loop reads CASSSRTGTNTEAFF. The CDR3 coding sequence is TGCGCCAGCAGCTCGCGGACAGGGACGAACACTGAAGCTTTCTTT.

The chain couples TRBV13 to TRBJ2-5; 11 nucleotides line up with TRBD2. CDR1 is PRHDT, CDR2 FYEKMQ, per germline (reference sequence). The CDR3 totals 19 residues. Losses at the gene ends were 3 bases for V and 4 bases for J; bases not matched to a gene: 16. The CDR3 spells CASSFQLAGVTLGPETQYF. The CDR3 bases are TGTGCCAGCAGCTTTCAACTAGCGGGGGTGACCCTCGGGCCAGAGACCCAGTACTTC.

The J gene is TRBJ2-2, the V gene TRBV28; 8 nucleotides match TRBD1. Losses at the gene ends were 5 bases for V and 5 bases for J; bases not matched to a gene: 7. Germline CDR1 is MDHEN and CDR2 is SYDVKM. This CDR3 contains 15 residues. In DNA form, the CDR3 reads TGTGCCAGCAGTGCCGCTAGGACAGGGACCGGGGAGCTGTTTTTT. Translation gives CASSAARTGTGELFF.

The gene calls are TRBV5-1 and TRBJ1-2, with D unclear. The germline gives CDR1 SGHRS, CDR2 YFSETQ. The CDR3 totals 14 residues. Trimming shortened V by 0 bases and J by 2 bases, and 8 bases separated the two germline ends. In nucleotides, the CDR3 is TGCGCCAGCAGCTTGGCCTCCAGAAACTATGGCTACACCTTC. It is translated as CASSLASRNYGYTF.

In DNA, the CDR3 is TGTGCCAGCAGGGCAGACAGCGCGTTCTATGGCTACACCTTC. Protein: CASRADSAFYGYTF. V and J are TRBV2 and TRBJ1-2, with D perhaps matching TRBD1 (5 bases). V lost 6 bases and J 4 bases, leaving 15 bases between the germline ends. The germline V gene has CDR1 SNHLY and CDR2 FYNNEI. The CDR3 length is 14 residues.

This clone was seen once. V is TRBV5-1 and J is TRBJ2-7; no definite D call. Germline V lookup: CDR1 SGHRS, CDR2 YFSETQ. The CDR3 runs 18 residues. Trimming cost V 0 bases and J 9 bases, with 28 bases left between them. The CDR3 loop reads CASSLEQPRRYMALGQYF. In nucleotides, the CDR3 is TGCGCCAGCAGCTTGGAACAGCCAAGACGGTATATGGCTCTGGGGCAGTACTTC.

V gene TRBV10-3 combines with J gene TRBJ1-1, with 9 bases that match TRBD1. The CDR3 length is 13 residues. V dropped 11 bases and J dropped 1; count of bases not matched to a gene: 5. Germline V gives CDR1 ENHRY, CDR2 SYGVKD. CDR3 loop: CAGGDRENTEAFF. The CDR3 DNA sequence: TGTGCCGGAGGGGACAGGGAGAACACTGAAGCTTTCTTT.

The genes are TRBV15 and TRBJ1-1, with 11 nucleotides matching TRBD1. The trim removed 2 bases at V and 4 bases at J, leaving 3 bases unmatched. The V gene's germline CDR1 is LNHNV and CDR2 YYDKDF (reference sequence). This CDR3 comprises 15 residues. In DNA, the CDR3 is TGTGCCACCAGCAGACTCGGGACAGGGGGCACTGAAGCTTTCTTT. Its translation is CATSRLGTGGTEAFF.

The chain joins TRBV7-9 to TRBJ1-2, with unresolved D. CDR3 length: 13 amino acids. V was trimmed by 1 base and J by 5 bases, leaving 8 bases between them. CDR1 and CDR2 (germline): SEHNR, FQNEAQ (reference sequence). The CDR3 protein is CASSLVGVYGYTF. CDR3 bases: TGTGCCAGCAGCTTAGTCGGGGTGTATGGCTACACCTTC.

J is TRBJ1-1 and V is TRBV9; D is undetermined. The germline V gene encodes CDR1 SGDLS and CDR2 YYNGEE. This CDR3 has 15 residues. V lost 0 bases to trimming and J lost 1 base, with 10 bases between them. CDR3 in DNA: TGTGCCAGCAGCGTAGGGGCCGGGAAGAACACTGAAGCTTTCTTT. Protein: CASSVGAGKNTEAFF.

This rearrangement joins TRBV7-2 to TRBJ2-1, with 14 bases aligning to TRBD2. Germline CDR1 SGHTA, CDR2 FQGNSA. With 5 bases clipped from V and 1 base from J, the junction kept 7 bases outside the gene matches. The CDR3 length is 18 residues. CDR3: CASSRWTSGGPSYNEQFF. The CDR3 nucleotides read TGTGCCAGCAGCCGCTGGACTAGCGGGGGGCCATCCTACAATGAGCAGTTCTTC.

The CDR3 region is CASSENRGISTDTQYF. CDR3 coding DNA: TGTGCCAGCAGTGAAAACAGGGGAATTAGCACAGATACGCAGTATTTT. The chain employs TRBV2 and TRBJ2-3, with 7 bases identical to TRBD1. The CDR3 totals 16 residues. J was trimmed by 0 bases and V by 2 bases; bases with no gene match: 5. In germline, CDR1 is SNHLY, CDR2 FYNNEI. The complete variable domain, with remaining parts taken from reference TRBV2 and TRBJ2-3, reads EPEVTQTPSHQVTQMGQEVILRCVPISNHLYFYWYRQILGQKVEFLVSFYNNEISEKSEIFDDQFSVERPDGSNFTLKIRSTKLEDSAMYFCASSENRGISTDTQYFGPGTRLTVL.

This clone was picked up one time. CDR3 DNA sequence: TGTGCCAGCAGTGAAGCGTTAAGCAGGGGGGACTATGGCTACACCTTC. As protein: CASSEALSRGDYGYTF. The J gene is TRBJ1-2, the V gene TRBV6-1, with 7 bases fitting TRBD1. Losses at the gene ends were 0 bases for V and 3 bases for J; bases not matched to a gene: 7. Germline CDR1 is MNHNS and CDR2 is SASEGT. This CDR3 has 16 amino acids.

The V call is TRBV5-1, the J call TRBJ2-5; 7 bases are a match to TRBD2. Germline V lookup: CDR1 SGHRS, CDR2 YFSETQ. The V segment lost 0 bases and the J segment 3 bases; nucleotides outside the gene matches: 5. This CDR3 region has 15 residues. The CDR3: CASSLEGLLKETQYF. The CDR3, as DNA: TGCGCCAGCAGCTTGGAGGGACTACTTAAAGAGACCCAGTACTTC.

The gene calls are TRBV29-1 and TRBJ1-1, with D perhaps matching TRBD1 (5 bases). With 6 bases removed from V and 10 bases from J, the gap between germline ends came to 15 bases. Germline assignment: CDR1 SQVTM and CDR2 ANQGSEA. This CDR3 spans 11 amino acids. The CDR3 loop is CSVGVSQGAFF. CDR3 sequence (DNA): TGCAGCGTAGGGGTCTCCCAGGGAGCTTTCTTT.

This clone was observed a single time. The chain employs TRBV5-4 and TRBJ2-7; 11 bases agree with TRBD2. Trimming cost V 4 bases and J 6 bases; bases outside gene matches: 9. Germline CDR1 SGHNT, CDR2 YYREEE (reference sequence). This CDR3 contains 15 residues. CDR3 protein: CASSRPGLAAFEQYF. As DNA, the CDR3 is TGTGCCAGCAGCCGGCCGGGACTAGCGGCCTTCGAGCAGTACTTC.

The rearrangement uses TRBV19 and TRBJ1-3, with D possibly matching TRBD1 (5 bases). The CDR3 is made up of 16 amino acids. Germline V gives CDR1 LNHDA, CDR2 SQIVND (reference sequence). Trimming removed 4 bases from V and 4 bases from J, with 17 bases in between. In DNA form, the CDR3 reads TGTGCCAGTAGTACTTTACAGGTCTCTCTCGGAAACACCATATATTTT. It encodes CASSTLQVSLGNTIYF.

The chain links TRBV30 to TRBJ2-7, with a possible D match to TRBD1 (5 bases). The germline V gene encodes CDR1 GTSNPN and CDR2 SVGIG (reference sequence). The V and J ends lost 5 bases and 6 bases respectively, with 17 bases between them. CDR3 length: 13 residues. As DNA, the CDR3 is TGTGCCTGGTCTCGTCAGGGCTCCACCGAGCAGTACTTC. Protein product: CAWSRQGSTEQYF.

The chain couples TRBV4-1 to TRBJ2-5; 11 bases agree with TRBD2. The V and J ends lost 3 bases and 5 bases, in that order; junction bases with no gene match: 11. CDR1 MGHRA and CDR2 YSYEKL come from the germline V gene. This CDR3 contains 17 residues. CDR3 nucleotide sequence: TGCGCCAGCAGCCATAGTGTGACTAGCGGGGTGGACGAGACCCAGTACTTC. It yields the protein CASSHSVTSGVDETQYF.

This clone was detected only a few times. A junction end diverges from the germline sequence, so it may reflect a read error. The rearrangement links TRBV7-9 to TRBJ1-3; D is unresolved. Germline V CDR1 and CDR2: SEHNR, FQNEAQ (reference sequence). The CDR3 is 12 amino acids. CDR3 sequence (DNA): TGTGCCAGCAGCTCCGGGTCCTATACATCGGATTTT. Encoded protein: CASSSGSYTSDF.